This entry describes one T cell receptor beta chain. Its specificity is unknown. The record originates from a study of T cell repertoires in cytomegalovirus infection. This CDR3 contains 14 residues. The ends lost 1 base at V and 8 bases at J; junction bases unmatched: 4. Germline CDR1 and CDR2: LNHDA and SQIVND (reference sequence). TCRdb redid the calling of the reads with MiXCR, one entry per CDR3 protein. Among a few hundred thousand distinct CDR3 sequences listed, just under 40% were seen once. The input for sequencing was cultured PBMCs, taken from culture after CMV antigen stimulation. This chain links TRBV19 with TRBJ2-1, with 8 nucleotides matching TRBD2. The clonotype was recovered from a human donor in good health (CMV status not recorded). Some clones in this sample may be carry-over from other donors' samples. DNA for the CDR3: TGTGCCAGTAGTATAGCCCTAGCGGGTGATGAGCAGTTCTTC. This sequence encodes CASSIALAGDEQFF. Using reference TRBV19 and TRBJ2-1 for the parts outside the CDR3, the full variable domain is DGGITQSPKYLFRKEGQNVTLSCEQNLNHDAMYWYRQDPGQGLRLIYYSQIVNDFQKGDIAEGYSVSREKKESFPLTVTSAQKNPTAFYLCASSIALAGDEQFFGPGTRLTVL.